This TCR beta chain was sequenced in a study of shared clonotypes between healthy human individuals (dated by TCRdb to 2020 to 2021). Turning to the overall study: The cohort comprised two women and three men aged 18 to 49 years. For each donor, CD4 naive and CD4 memory were each run on three plates, CD8 naive on two plates, and CD8 memory on one plate. To estimate repertoire size and how much clonotypes are shared between individuals, the study performed deep sequencing of blood TCR repertoires from a handful of healthy adults. Different laboratories and diverse techniques were used to prepare libraries and sequence TCR repertoires, to increase sequencing depth and limit assay-specific biases. Each donor's leukapheresis produced roughly between roughly 0.85 and 10 billion PBMCs.

Study-level results and caveats: Rarefaction of sorted-subset datasets indicated incomplete sequencing despite the large sequencing depth. Sampling was restricted to blood, and TCR repertoires in tissue are likely to differ from TCR repertoires in blood. Across a handful of donors, approximately 5% of naive CD4, roughly 3.3% of naive CD8, about 2.3% of memory CD4, and under 0.45% of memory CD8 clonotypes were shared. Because the study included a small number of donors, the genetic and exposure-history diversity represented was limited. Compared with non-shared clonotypes, clonotypes shared by all four sorted-subset donors had higher generation probabilities. Larger estimated clonotype richness was generally found for naive subsets than for memory subsets. Based on pairwise subsampling, the degree of clonotype sharing among donors was expected to be affected by sequencing depth.

The donors were healthy, HIV-negative adults who had no recently reported acute infections or vaccinations. Every donor was a Caucasian adult living in Nashville, Tennessee, USA. CD4+ T cells were enriched through magnetic negative selection, after which naive cells were positively selected on CD45RA and the remaining negative fraction served as the memory subset. After blood collection by leukapheresis, PBMCs were isolated using Ficoll-Histopaque density gradient centrifugation and then cryopreserved in the vapor phase of liquid nitrogen. Analytical flow cytometry was used to check the purity and quantity of every magnetically sorted T cell population. Each sorted fraction had its genomic DNA isolated and then quantified by UV absorbance on a Nanodrop 2000c. From its cysteine to its phenylalanine, the CDR3 spans 15 amino acids. The entry retains the CDR3 DNA only, 45 bases that are in frame from base 1. According to the germline V gene, CDR1 reads SNHLY and CDR2 reads FYNNEI. Trimming costs V 6 bases and J 2 bases, and their ends lie 16 bases apart.

Points on this clone: Its antigen remains unidentified. The record has no base qualities; no much larger clone is one base away.

Using the deep immunoSEQ assay, TCR CDR3 regions were amplified from genomic DNA by multiplex PCR. Extracted genomic DNA from each cell subset was spread evenly across all wells of several immunoSEQ 96-well plates, with each plate serving as a replicate. Each replicate PCR for sorted subsets received roughly 0.2 ug genomic DNA, equal to roughly 30,000 T cell genomes. Purified libraries were quantified with a Qubit 3.0 fluorometer, sized on a Bioanalyzer 2100, and re-quantified with the KAPA Library Quantification kit. Every immunoSEQ 96-well plate was sequenced on a separate single-read 150-cycle Illumina NextSeq 550 flow cell. The paper's processing steps were these. The immunoSEQ output contained only junctional sequences without quality scores, so filtering could not match that applied to full-length reads. To assign V/J genes and CDR3, sequences were annotated using PyIR, a Python wrapper for IgBLAST v1.9, with IMGT germline references. Reads were removed for weak V/J assignments (E-value above 1e-6), missing CDR3, stop codons, out-of-frame junctions, or ambiguous translated residues. V3J clonotypes were defined as sequences sharing an identical inferred V gene, J gene, and CDR3 amino acid sequence. Percentage overlap between repertoires was computed as shared unique clonotypes divided by the size of the smaller repertoire. Repertoire richness was assessed with RTK rarefaction, the Chao1 estimator, and Recon v2.1 estimates of unobserved clonotypes. Generation probabilities for all TCRbeta clonotypes obtained by the gDNA method from a few donors were computed using OLGA. As stored in TCRdb, this immuneACCESS dataset retains in-frame rearrangements with V and J assigned. A fraction of the clones does not appear; measured against another copy, unresolved V genes explain less than half of the discrepancy, and the remainder lacks a known reason. From that table come the V and J calls and clone size; the DNA was used to work out D and trimming. The sample yields about 1 million clones; 75% were counted once. Approximately 1.5% of the sample rests with the top ten.

The sequence is built from TRBV2 and TRBJ1-1; TRBD1 is perhaps the D gene, given 6 matching bases. Sequenced material: memory CD4+ T cells sorted from blood. The sample's cell subset or site, from its label and the paper: CD45RA-negative fraction. This TCR was sampled from a man aged 18 to 29 in good health. The sequenced DNA: TGTGCCAGCAGGCGAAGGGCAGGGGATAACACTGAAGCTTTCTTT. Translated, this gives CASRRRAGDNTEAFF.